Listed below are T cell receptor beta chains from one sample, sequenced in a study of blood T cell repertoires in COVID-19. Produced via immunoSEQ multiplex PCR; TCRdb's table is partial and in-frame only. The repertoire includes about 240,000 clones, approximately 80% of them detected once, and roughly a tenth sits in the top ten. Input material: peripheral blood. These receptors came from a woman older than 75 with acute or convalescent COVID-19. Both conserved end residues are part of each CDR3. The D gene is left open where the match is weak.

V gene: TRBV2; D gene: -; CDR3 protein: CASAYRGGRDNSPLHF
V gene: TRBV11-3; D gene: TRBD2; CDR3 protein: CASSPPGTRDTQYF
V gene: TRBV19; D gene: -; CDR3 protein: CASSKQGGVRETTNEKLFF
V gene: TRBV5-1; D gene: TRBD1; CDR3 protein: CASSFIGTENTGELFF
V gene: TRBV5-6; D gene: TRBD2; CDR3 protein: CASSRPGTSGGYNEQFF
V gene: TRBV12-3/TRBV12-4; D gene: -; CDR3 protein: CASSLVRGTEAFF
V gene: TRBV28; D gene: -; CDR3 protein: CASRPTGTEKLFF
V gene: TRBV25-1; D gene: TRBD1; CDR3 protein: CASRQTGSSYEQYF
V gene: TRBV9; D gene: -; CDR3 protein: CASSVTGLSYNEQFF
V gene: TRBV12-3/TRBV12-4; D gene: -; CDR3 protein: CASSSGAGNTIYF
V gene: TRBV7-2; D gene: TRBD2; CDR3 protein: CASSSSTGTSGSKEQFF
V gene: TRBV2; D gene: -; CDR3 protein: CASIRDINQPQHF
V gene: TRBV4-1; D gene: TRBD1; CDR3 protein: CASSQAPGQGSHEQFF
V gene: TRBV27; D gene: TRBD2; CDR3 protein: CASSSASRAGPGELFF
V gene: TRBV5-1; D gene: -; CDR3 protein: CASRFVGQGGETQYF
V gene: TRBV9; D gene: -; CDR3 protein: CASSVGLGEGTGNTIYF
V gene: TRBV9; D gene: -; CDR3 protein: CASSLRQDLNTGELFF
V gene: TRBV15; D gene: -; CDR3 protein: CATSRVPSGGLGEKLFF
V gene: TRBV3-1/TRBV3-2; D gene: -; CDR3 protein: CASSQTRVSEQYF
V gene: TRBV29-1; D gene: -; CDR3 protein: CSEGSSYNEQFF
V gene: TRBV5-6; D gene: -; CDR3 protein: CASSLRNPGAATNEKLFF
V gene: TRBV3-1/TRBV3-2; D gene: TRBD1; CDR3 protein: CASSFRRQGTNYGYTF
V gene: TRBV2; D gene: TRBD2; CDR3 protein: CASRGTSGGPQYF
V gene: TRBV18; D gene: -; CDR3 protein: CASSPDSYYGYTF
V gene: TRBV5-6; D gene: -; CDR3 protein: CASSFRDTSYEQYF
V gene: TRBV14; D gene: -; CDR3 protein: CASSQDIYYGYTF
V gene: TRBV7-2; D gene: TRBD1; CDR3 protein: CASSSDRGAAFF
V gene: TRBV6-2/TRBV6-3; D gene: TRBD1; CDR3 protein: CASSNQGQRNGYTF
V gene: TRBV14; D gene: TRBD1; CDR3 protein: CASSQPTGQKTDTQYF
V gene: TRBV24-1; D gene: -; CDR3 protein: CATQGPLGTQYF
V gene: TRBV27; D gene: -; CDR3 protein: CASSLQGTYNEQFF
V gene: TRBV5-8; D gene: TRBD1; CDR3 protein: CASSYRTGGNTEAFF
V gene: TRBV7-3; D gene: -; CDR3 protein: CASSVTSVNPQYF
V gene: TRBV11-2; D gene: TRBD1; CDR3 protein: CASSTRDRGRPGELFF
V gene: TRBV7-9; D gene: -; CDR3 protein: CASSLGVAGEKLFF
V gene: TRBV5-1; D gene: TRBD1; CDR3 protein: CASSTPQGAQGYTF
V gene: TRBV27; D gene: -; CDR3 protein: CASSLSAGTGELFF
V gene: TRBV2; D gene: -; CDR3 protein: CASSQATRYEQYF
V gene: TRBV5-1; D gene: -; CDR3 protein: CASSLVGGRGANDYGYTF